This T cell receptor beta chain stems from a study of CD8+ T cells in alopecia areata. Study-level points and caveats: It was lesional scalp, especially alopecia totalis/universalis, that showed higher clonality than normal scalp.

Sequencing templates came from extracted RNA that was reverse transcribed into cDNA. Generated by immunoSEQ multiplex PCR, the TCRdb table keeps only in-frame clones and is missing some. The data show roughly 150,000 clones, about 60% seen once. As concerns this clone: Antigen: not known.

This CDR3 contains 15 residues. Unmatched junction bases numbered 11, after V lost 5 bases and J lost 5 bases. The germline V gene encodes CDR1 SEHNR and CDR2 FQNEAQ (reference sequence). Separation by sorting yielded CD4+ and CD8+ T cells from PBMCs. The clonotype comes from a human donor in good health. The chain joins TRBV7-9 to TRBJ1-2; 7 positions match TRBD1. The specimen was CD4+ T cells sorted from blood. CDR3 DNA: TGTGCCAGCAGCCGCTGGGACAGTCCCGGATATGGCTACACCTTC. Translated: CASSRWDSPGYGYTF.